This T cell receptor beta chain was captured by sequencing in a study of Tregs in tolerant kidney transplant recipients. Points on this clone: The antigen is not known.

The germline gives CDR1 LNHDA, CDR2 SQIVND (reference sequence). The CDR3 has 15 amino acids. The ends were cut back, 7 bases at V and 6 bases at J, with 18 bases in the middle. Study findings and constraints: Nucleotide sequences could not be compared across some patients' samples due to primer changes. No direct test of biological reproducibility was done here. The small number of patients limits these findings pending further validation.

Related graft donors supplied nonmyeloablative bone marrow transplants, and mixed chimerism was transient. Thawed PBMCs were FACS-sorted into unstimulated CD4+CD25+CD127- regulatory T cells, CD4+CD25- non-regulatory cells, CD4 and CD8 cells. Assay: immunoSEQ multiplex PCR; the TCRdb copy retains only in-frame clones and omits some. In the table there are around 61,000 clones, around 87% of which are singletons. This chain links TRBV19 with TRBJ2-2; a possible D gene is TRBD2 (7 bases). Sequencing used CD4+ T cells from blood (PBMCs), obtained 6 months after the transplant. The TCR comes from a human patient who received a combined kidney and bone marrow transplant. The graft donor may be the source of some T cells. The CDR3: CASTQRGGSSGELFF. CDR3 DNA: TGTGCCAGTACCCAAAGGGGGGGGTCTTCCGGGGAGCTGTTTTTT.